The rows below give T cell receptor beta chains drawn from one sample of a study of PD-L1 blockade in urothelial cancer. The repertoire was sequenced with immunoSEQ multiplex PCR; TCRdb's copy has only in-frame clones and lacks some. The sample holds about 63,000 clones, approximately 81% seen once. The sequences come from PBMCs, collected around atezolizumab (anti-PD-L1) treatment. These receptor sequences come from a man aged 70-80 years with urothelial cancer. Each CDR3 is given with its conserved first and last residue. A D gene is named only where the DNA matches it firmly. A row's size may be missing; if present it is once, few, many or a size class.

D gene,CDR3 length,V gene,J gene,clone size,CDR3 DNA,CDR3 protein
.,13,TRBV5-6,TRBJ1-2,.,TGTGCCAGCAGCTTGGGACGACTCTATGGCTACACCTTC,CASSLGRLYGYTF
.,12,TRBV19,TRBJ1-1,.,TGTGCCAGTACTCGAGGGGGATCGCAAGCTTTCTTT,CASTRGGSQAFF
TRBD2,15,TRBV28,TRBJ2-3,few,TGTGCCAGCAATCCTAGCGGGAGTTGGGCAGATACGCAGTATTTT,CASNPSGSWADTQYF
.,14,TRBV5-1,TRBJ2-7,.,TGCGCCAGCAGCCCCGGGGGTAGAGGCTACGAGCAGTACTTC,CASSPGGRGYEQYF
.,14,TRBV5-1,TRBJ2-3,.,TGCGCCAGCAGCTTAGGGGGTTTCGCAGATACGCAGTATTTT,CASSLGGFADTQYF
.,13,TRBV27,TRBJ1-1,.,TGTGCCAGCAGTTTATCGCGGGACACTGAAGCTTTCTTT,CASSLSRDTEAFF
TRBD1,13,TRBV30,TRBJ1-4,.,TGTGCCTGGAGGGACAGGGTAGGAGGAAAACTGTTTTTT,CAWRDRVGGKLFF
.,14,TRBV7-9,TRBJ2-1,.,TGTGCCAGCAGCCCCTCTTTGGGCAACGATGAGCAGTTCTTC,CASSPSLGNDEQFF
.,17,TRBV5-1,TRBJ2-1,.,TGCGCCAGCAGCCCGGACGGACGGGATTTGGCCTACAATGAGCAGTTCTTC,CASSPDGRDLAYNEQFF
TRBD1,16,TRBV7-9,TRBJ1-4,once,TGTGCCAGCAGCTTGCACAGGGGGGCCCTTAATGAAAAACTGTTTTTT,CASSLHRGALNEKLFF
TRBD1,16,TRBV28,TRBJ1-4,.,TGTGCCAGCAGTTACCGACAGGGTAGCACTAATGAAAAACTGTTTTTT,CASSYRQGSTNEKLFF
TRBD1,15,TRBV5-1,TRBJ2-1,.,TGCGCCAGCAGCTTACGACAGGGTCTGTACAATGAGCAGTTCTTC,CASSLRQGLYNEQFF
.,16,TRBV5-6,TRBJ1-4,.,TGTGCCAGCAGCACACTTAGACAGGACTCTAATGAAAAACTGTTTTTT,CASSTLRQDSNEKLFF
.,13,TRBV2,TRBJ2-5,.,TGTGCCAGCAATCCTCCCTTCCAAGAGACCCAGTACTTC,CASNPPFQETQYF
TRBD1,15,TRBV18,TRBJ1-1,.,TGTGCCAGCTCACCGATGCCGGGACAGGGGGCTGAAGCTTTCTTT,CASSPMPGQGAEAFF
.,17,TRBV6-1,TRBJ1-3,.,TGTGCCAGCAGTGAAGTACGGACAGCCCGCTCTGGAAACACCATATATTTT,CASSEVRTARSGNTIYF
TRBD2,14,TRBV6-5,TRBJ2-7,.,TGTGCCAGCAGTTACAGACTAGCGGGAGACGAGCAGTACTTC,CASSYRLAGDEQYF
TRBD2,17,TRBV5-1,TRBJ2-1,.,TGCGCCAGCAGCTTGGCCAAGACTAGCGGGAGTCGGGATGAGCAGTTCTTC,CASSLAKTSGSRDEQFF
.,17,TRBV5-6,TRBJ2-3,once,TGTGCCAGCAGCTCGCTAGCAGTCCCACAATTCACAGATACGCAGTATTTT,CASSSLAVPQFTDTQYF
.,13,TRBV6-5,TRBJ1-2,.,TGTGCCAGCAGTTACGGGGCGGACTATGGCTACACCTTC,CASSYGADYGYTF
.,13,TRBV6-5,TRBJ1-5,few,TGTGCCAGCAGTTGGAGTAGCAATCAGCCCCAGCATTTT,CASSWSSNQPQHF
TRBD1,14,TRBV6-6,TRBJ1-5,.,TGTGCCAGCAGTTCCACAGGGGCGAATCAGCCCCAGCATTTT,CASSSTGANQPQHF
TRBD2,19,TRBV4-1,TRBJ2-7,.,TGCGCCAGCAGCCCGTTGCCGCTACGGCTAGCGGGCGCCACCTACGAGCAGTACTTC,CASSPLPLRLAGATYEQYF
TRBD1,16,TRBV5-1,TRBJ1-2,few,TGCGCCAGCAGCTTGGGTCCAGGGGGCCCTGGGGGTGGCTACACCTTC,CASSLGPGGPGGGYTF
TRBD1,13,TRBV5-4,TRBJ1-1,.,TGTGCCAGCAGCTTCCTTGGAGGAGGGGGCGCTTTCTTT,CASSFLGGGGAFF
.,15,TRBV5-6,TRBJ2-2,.,TGTGCCAGCAGCTTGAAAACAGGATGGACCGGGGAGCTGTTTTTT,CASSLKTGWTGELFF
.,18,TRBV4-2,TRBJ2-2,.,TGTGCCAGCAGCCCAGAGACAGGACCCAACGGGAACACCGGGGAGCTGTTTTTT,CASSPETGPNGNTGELFF
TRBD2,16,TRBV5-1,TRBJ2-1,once,TGCGCCAGCAGCCCACAAACTAGCGGGGGTTACAATGAGCAGTTCTTC,CASSPQTSGGYNEQFF
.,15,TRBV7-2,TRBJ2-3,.,TGTGCCAGCAGCTTAGTACGGGGGTGGGCAGATACGCAGTATTTT,CASSLVRGWADTQYF
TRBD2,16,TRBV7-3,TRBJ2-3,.,TGTGCCAGCAGCTGGGGACTAGCGGGAATCACAGATACGCAGTATTTT,CASSWGLAGITDTQYF
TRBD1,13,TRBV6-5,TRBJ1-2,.,TGTGCCAGCAGTCGCAGACAGGGTTATGGCTACACCTTC,CASSRRQGYGYTF
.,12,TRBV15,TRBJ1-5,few,TGTGCCACCAGCCAATTCAATCAGCCCCAGCATTTT,CATSQFNQPQHF
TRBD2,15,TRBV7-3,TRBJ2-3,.,TGTGCCAGCAGCTCGGGACTAGGACAGACAGATACGCAGTATTTT,CASSSGLGQTDTQYF
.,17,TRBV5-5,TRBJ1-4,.,TGTGCCAGCAGCTTAGCCCCAGACTTGGGGGCCGTCGAAAAACTGTTTTTT,CASSLAPDLGAVEKLFF
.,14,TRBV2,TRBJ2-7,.,TGTGCCAGCAGTGGGACTCAAAGGTCCGACGAGCAGTACTTC,CASSGTQRSDEQYF
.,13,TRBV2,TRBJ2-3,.,TGTGCCAGGGCGGGTGCGCGGGGAGATACGCAGTATTTT,CARAGARGDTQYF
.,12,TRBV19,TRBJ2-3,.,TGTGCCAGCAGGGGTAGGATAGATACGCAGTATTTT,CASRGRIDTQYF
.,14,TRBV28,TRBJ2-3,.,TGTGCCAGCAGCCAGATGATCAGCACAGATACGCAGTATTTT,CASSQMISTDTQYF
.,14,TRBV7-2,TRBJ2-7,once,TGTGCCAGCAGCGGTGGGGCAGGAGTCTACGAGCAGTACTTC,CASSGGAGVYEQYF
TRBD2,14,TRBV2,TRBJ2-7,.,TGTGCCAGCACGATTAGCGGGAGTCCCCACGAGCAGTACTTC,CASTISGSPHEQYF
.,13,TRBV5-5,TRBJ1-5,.,TGTGCCAGCAGCCTGGACCCGGATCAGCCCCAGCATTTT,CASSLDPDQPQHF
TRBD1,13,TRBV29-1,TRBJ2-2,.,TGCAGCGCGGGACAGGGGTTACCCGGGGAGCTGTTTTTT,CSAGQGLPGELFF